These 19 T cell receptor beta chains share one sample of origin, sequenced in a study of T cell responses to AZD1222 COVID-19 vaccine. TCRdb keeps only in-frame clones here, not all; method: immunoSEQ multiplex PCR. The sample shows about 140,000 clones, about 92% of them seen only once. The sample in question was peripheral blood, obtained 28 days after the second AZD1222 dose. Receptors originate from an adult who received the AZD1222 COVID-19 vaccine.

The rearrangement joins TRBV7-2 to TRBJ1-2; the D gene is possibly TRBD1 (6 bases). Trimming cost V 6 bases and J 4 bases, with 18 bases left between them. The CDR3 has 15 residues. Looked up from germline, CDR1 is SGHTA and CDR2 is FQGNSA. This CDR3 reads CASSSHREGFYGYTF. The DNA for the CDR3 is TGTGCCAGCAGTTCTCACAGGGAGGGCTTCTATGGCTACACCTTC.

V and J are TRBV4-2 and TRBJ2-7, with D possibly matching TRBD2 (6 bases). The CDR3 extends over 15 amino acids. CDR1 is LGHNA and CDR2 is YNFKEQ in the germline V gene. Trimming removed 3 bases at V and 2 bases at J, with 14 bases between. CDR3 region: CASSQIAEATYEQYF. Written as DNA, the CDR3 is TGTGCCAGCAGCCAGATAGCGGAGGCAACCTACGAGCAGTACTTC.

The V and J genes are TRBV9 and TRBJ1-3; unclear D gene. This CDR3 comprises 15 residues. Trimming took 0 bases from V and 4 from J, leaving 11 bases between them. Germline loops: CDR1 SGDLS, CDR2 YYNGEE. The CDR3 sequence is CASSVEPNTGNTIYF. In nucleotides, the CDR3 is TGTGCCAGCAGCGTAGAACCAAACACCGGAAACACCATATATTTT.

The J gene is TRBJ2-3, the V gene TRBV19, with a tentative D call TRBD1 (6 bases). V lost 9 bases, J lost 3 bases, and 16 bases lay in between. In germline, CDR1 is LNHDA, CDR2 SQIVND (reference sequence). The CDR3 runs to 14 residues. CDR3 DNA sequence: TGTGCCAGCCGCAGGGGAGCGGTAACAGATACGCAGTATTTT. Encoded protein: CASRRGAVTDTQYF.

This clone came up a few times. V gene TRBV5-1 combines with J gene TRBJ1-1, with 8 nucleotides matching TRBD1. Germline CDR1 SGHRS, CDR2 YFSETQ. The CDR3 is 15 residues long. V was pared by 4 bases and J by 0 bases, with 5 bases of the junction left unmatched. This CDR3 reads CASSLLQGVNTEAFF. CDR3 DNA: TGCGCCAGCAGCCTATTACAGGGGGTGAACACTGAAGCTTTCTTT.

The rearrangement links TRBV29-1 to TRBJ2-7; no clear D gene. The germline gives CDR1 SQVTM, CDR2 ANQGSEA. V gave up 1 base and J gave up 5 bases, with 6 bases separating them. This CDR3 is built from 11 residues. DNA of the CDR3: TGCAGCGTTGAAGGGTACAACGAGCAGTACTTC. The encoded protein is CSVEGYNEQYF.

The chain links TRBV28 to TRBJ1-5; 7 nucleotides line up with TRBD1. There are 16 residues in the CDR3. Per germline, CDR1 MDHEN and CDR2 SYDVKM. The ends lost 6 bases at V and 4 bases at J; junction bases unmatched: 12. CDR3 amino acids: CASRSLSTGRNQPQHF. The CDR3 bases are TGTGCCAGCAGATCTCTTTCGACAGGGCGGAATCAGCCCCAGCATTTT.

The DNA of the CDR3 is TGTGCCAGCAGTTACCTGGGGGGTGGTGAAGCTTTCTTT. Its translation: CASSYLGGGEAFF. The J gene is TRBJ1-1, the V gene TRBV6-6; maybe TRBD1 (5 bases). With 2 bases removed from V and 7 bases from J, the gap between germline ends came to 11 bases. This CDR3 comprises 13 residues. Germline assignment: CDR1 MNHNY and CDR2 SVGAGI (reference sequence).

The count of this clone is one. V gene TRBV6-5 combines with J gene TRBJ1-2, with D possibly matching TRBD1 (5 bases). The CDR3 spans 15 residues. Trimming removed 0 bases from V and 3 bases from J, with 11 bases in between. Per the germline V gene, CDR1 is MNHEY and CDR2 is SVGAGI. CDR3 in amino acids: CASSYSKGAHYGYTF. The CDR3 coding sequence is TGTGCCAGCAGTTACTCGAAAGGGGCTCACTATGGCTACACCTTC.

In this sample, this clone turned up a few times. The rearrangement uses TRBV19 and TRBJ2-1; no definite D call. CDR1 and CDR2 (germline): LNHDA, SQIVND (reference sequence). Trimming pared 1 base from V and 4 bases from J, leaving 17 bases between. This CDR3 comprises 17 residues. The CDR3 nucleotides read TGTGCCAGTAGTATAGCCCTCCCCGTAGGAGAATACAATGAGCAGTTCTTC. Encoded protein: CASSIALPVGEYNEQFF.

The CDR3 DNA reads TGTGCCTGGAGTGTCGGGGGCGATACGCAGTATTTT. Translated: CAWSVGGDTQYF. V is TRBV30 and J is TRBJ2-3; D possibly uses TRBD1 or TRBD2 (6 bases each). Per germline, CDR1 GTSNPN and CDR2 SVGIG (reference sequence). The CDR3 spans 12 residues. Trimming cost V 0 bases and J 6 bases, with 7 bases left between them.

The chain carries TRBV27 and TRBJ2-7, with 11 bases fitting TRBD2. Germline V gives CDR1 MNHEY, CDR2 SMNVEV (reference sequence). CDR3 length: 16 residues. The V and J ends lost 8 bases and 2 bases, in that order; junction bases with no gene match: 11. This chain's CDR3 is CASGRLAGGVPYEQYF. The CDR3 nucleotides are TGTGCCAGCGGCCGGCTAGCGGGAGGAGTCCCCTACGAGCAGTACTTC.

The V gene is TRBV19, the J gene TRBJ1-2; D perhaps matches TRBD1 (5 bases). CDR3 length equals 14 residues. V shed 8 bases and J shed 4 bases, with 17 bases lying between them. Germline V CDR1 and CDR2: LNHDA, SQIVND (reference sequence). The CDR3 is CASRPSAGRYGYTF. In DNA, the CDR3 is TGTGCCAGTCGCCCCTCGGCAGGGCGCTATGGCTACACCTTC.

The rearrangement links TRBV29-1 to TRBJ2-1; 7 bases match TRBD2. This CDR3 has 15 amino acids. Germline V gives CDR1 SQVTM, CDR2 ANQGSEA. Trimming took 2 bases from V and 6 from J; bases not matched to a gene: 10. CDR3 residues: CSVEKPYTSANEQFF. The CDR3 nucleotides are TGCAGCGTTGAAAAACCCTATACTAGCGCCAATGAGCAGTTCTTC.

The chain recombines TRBV7-8 with TRBJ1-2; the D gene is possibly TRBD1 (6 bases). Trimming left V 5 bases short and J 4 bases short, with 14 bases between. This CDR3 comprises 14 residues. Looked up from germline, CDR1 is SGHVS and CDR2 is FQNEAQ. For the CDR3, the DNA is TGTGCCAGCAGCCAGGGGTCCGGATCCTATGGCTACACCTTC. It codes for CASSQGSGSYGYTF.

The chain uses TRBV11-2 and TRBJ2-3, with D perhaps being TRBD1 or TRBD2 (5 bases each). This CDR3 comprises 15 residues. V lost 5 bases and J lost 0, with 12 bases in between. Germline V gives CDR1 SGHAT, CDR2 FQNNGV. DNA of the CDR3: TGTGCCAGCAGCCAGGGACGGGCTAGCACAGATACGCAGTATTTT. This translates into CASSQGRASTDTQYF.

The gene calls are TRBV10-3 and TRBJ2-1; 13 nucleotides line up with TRBD2. The ends lost 0 bases at V and 5 bases at J; junction bases unmatched: 7. The CDR3 extends over 18 amino acids. CDR1 is ENHRY and CDR2 is SYGVKD in the germline V gene. The CDR3 sequence is CAISESSTSGGRNNEQFF. The CDR3 nucleotides read TGTGCCATCAGTGAGTCGTCGACTAGCGGGGGGCGGAACAATGAGCAGTTCTTC.

The rearrangement joins TRBV5-4 to TRBJ1-2, with D tentatively TRBD1 (6 bases). The germline V and J ends were trimmed by 3 bases and 8 bases, with 17 bases remaining between them. CDR3 size: 14 residues. CDR1 and CDR2 (germline): SGHNT, YYREEE (reference sequence). The CDR3 sequence is CASSSSHNREGYTF. The CDR3 region has the DNA TGTGCCAGCAGCTCCAGTCATAACAGGGAAGGCTACACCTTC.

The gene calls are TRBV6-2 or TRBV6-3 and TRBJ2-7; no reliable D call. V was pared by 5 bases and J by 5 bases, with 16 bases between. Germline CDR1 and CDR2: MNHEY and SVGEGT. The CDR3 loop spans 14 amino acids. CDR3 amino acids: CASSRTNRGNEQYF. The CDR3 region has the DNA TGTGCCAGCAGTCGGACGAACCGAGGCAACGAGCAGTACTTC.